This TCR beta chain was found in a study of blood T cell repertoires in COVID-19. TCRdb keeps only in-frame clones here, not all; method: immunoSEQ multiplex PCR. The top ten hold over 3.5% of the sample, which has more than 300,000 clones, about nine tenths seen once. This CDR3 is built from 15 residues. V was clipped by 4 bases and J by 4 bases, with 17 bases between them. Germline V CDR1 and CDR2: SGHRS, YFSETQ. The chain links TRBV5-1 to TRBJ1-2, with D perhaps TRBD1 (6 bases). Sequencing was carried out using PBMCs or T cells enriched from blood (not recorded which). The source of this sequence is a man aged 25-45 years who had recovered from COVID-19. The CDR3 DNA reads as TGCGCCAGCAGCCTGGGGGACACCTCGGGCTATGGCTACACCTTC. Its protein is CASSLGDTSGYGYTF.